Below are 11 T cell receptor beta chains sequenced from a single sample in a study of OX40 agonist ivuxolimab in advanced cancers. Measured with immunoSEQ multiplex PCR; TCRdb has only the in-frame clones, and not every one. The table lists 15,000 to 20,000 clones, over 75% of them singletons. The sequencing used CD4+ or CD8+ T cells sorted from blood, collected in a trial of the OX40 agonist ivuxolimab. These receptors were collected from an adult with an advanced solid tumor such as melanoma, head and neck, liver or kidney cancer.

The chain carries TRBV19 and TRBJ1-5; TRBD1 might be the D (5 bases). Trimming took off 5 bases at V and 0 bases at J, with 11 bases between the two ends. The CDR3 has 15 amino acids. Germline assignment: CDR1 LNHDA and CDR2 SQIVND (reference sequence). The CDR3 coding sequence is TGTGCCAGTAGTCCGACAGATTATAGCAATCAGCCCCAGCATTTT. Its translation is CASSPTDYSNQPQHF.

This clone was seen only a few times. V usage is TRBV7-8 and J usage is TRBJ1-1, with D uncertain. The CDR3 is made up of 13 amino acids. V lost 4 bases and J lost 5, with 11 bases in between. The germline V gene has CDR1 SGHVS and CDR2 FQNEAQ. The CDR3 DNA reads as TGTGCCAGCAGCTATAGAATGGGGACTGAAGCTTTCTTT. Protein sequence: CASSYRMGTEAFF.

This clone occurred a few times. The rearrangement links TRBV18 to TRBJ2-1; perhaps TRBD1 as D (6 bases). Germline lookup yields CDR1 KGHSH and CDR2 LQKENI. The CDR3 is 15 amino acids. V lost 3 bases and J lost 7, with 16 bases in between. The CDR3 sequence: CASSPRTEPGNEQFF. CDR3 bases: TGTGCCAGCTCACCCCGGACAGAGCCGGGGAATGAGCAGTTCTTC.

A single count supports this clone. The chain joins TRBV7-9 to TRBJ1-5; D is undetermined. The CDR3 consists of 14 residues. V was cut by 0 bases and J by 0 bases, with 3 bases left in between. Germline V gene lookup returns CDR1 SEHNR and CDR2 FQNEAQ (reference sequence). CDR3: CASSLALSNQPQHF. CDR3 DNA sequence: TGTGCCAGCAGCTTAGCCCTTAGCAATCAGCCCCAGCATTTT.

J is TRBJ2-4 and V is TRBV7-2; the match to TRBD2 covers 8 bases. J gave up 3 bases and V 6 bases, and 10 bases lay outside the gene matches. The germline V gene has CDR1 SGHTA and CDR2 FQGNSA. CDR3 length: 16 residues. The CDR3: CASRPTSGAGKNIQYF. The CDR3 DNA reads as TGTGCCAGCAGACCAACTAGCGGAGCCGGCAAAAACATTCAGTACTTC.

V and J are TRBV5-8 and TRBJ2-2; D gene unclear. The length of the CDR3 is 11 residues. Germline V gene sequence: CDR1 SGHTS, CDR2 YDEGEE. V lost 4 bases, J lost 6 bases, and 4 bases lay in between. CDR3 amino acids: CASSPSGELFF. The DNA of the CDR3 is TGTGCCAGCAGCCCCTCCGGGGAGCTGTTTTTT.

The chain carries TRBV5-1 and TRBJ1-3; maybe TRBD1 (6 bases). There are 16 residues in the CDR3. Trimming removed 0 bases from V and 1 base from J, with 11 bases in between. The V gene's germline CDR1 is SGHRS and CDR2 YFSETQ. The DNA of the CDR3 is TGCGCCAGCAGCTTGGACCAACAGGGATCTGGAAACACCATATATTTT. Its protein product is CASSLDQQGSGNTIYF.

The chain uses TRBV10-1 and TRBJ2-5; 9 bases line up with TRBD2. The CDR3 spans 20 residues. The junction had 21 bases not matched to a gene; V was cut back by 7 bases and J by 0 bases. Germline V gene lookup returns CDR1 WNHNN and CDR2 SYGVQD (reference sequence). The CDR3 is CASIGMYSFNTSGYQETQYF. CDR3 bases: TGCGCCAGCATTGGCATGTATTCTTTCAATACTAGCGGGTACCAAGAGACCCAGTACTTC.

This rearrangement joins TRBV11-3 to TRBJ2-1; tentatively, D is TRBD2 (6 bases). Germline CDR1 reads SGHNT; CDR2 reads YENEEA. The CDR3 spans 14 residues. V was shortened by 5 bases and J by 7 bases, with 15 bases between the two germline ends. CDR3 loop: CASSVKAGWNEQFF. CDR3 nucleotide sequence: TGTGCCAGCAGCGTTAAGGCGGGATGGAATGAGCAGTTCTTC.

The chain joins TRBV6-1 to TRBJ2-1, with D possibly being TRBD1 (6 bases). The length of the CDR3 is 14 residues. Germline V gives CDR1 MNHNS, CDR2 SASEGT. Trimming took 7 bases from V and 4 from J, leaving 14 bases between them. The CDR3 DNA sequence: TGTGCCAGCAAGGGTAGGGGGAATTACAATGAGCAGTTCTTC. It translates to CASKGRGNYNEQFF.

This clone came up once. This CDR3 reads CASSGQGGEKLFF. The CDR3 bases are TGTGCCAGCAGCGGACAGGGAGGGGAAAAACTGTTTTTT. The chain employs TRBV27 and TRBJ1-4; 8 bases line up with TRBD1. The V gene's germline CDR1 is MNHEY and CDR2 SMNVEV (reference sequence). The CDR3 is 13 amino acids. V lost 6 bases and J lost 8; bases outside the gene matches: 5.